The 30 T cell receptor beta chains below come from one sample, sequenced in a study of multiple sclerosis patients with progressive multifocal leukoencephalopathy. Time point given: before natalizumab initiation. The protocol was immunoSEQ multiplex PCR, while the TCRdb copy is restricted to in-frame clones and leaves out a portion. There are some 31,000 clones in the sample; roughly 90% occur only once, and around 1.4% lies in the top ten. Material: PBMCs. These receptors were obtained from a human donor with multiple sclerosis.

The J gene is TRBJ2-4, the V gene TRBV19; a weak D match, TRBD2 (6 bases). This CDR3 is 13 amino acids long. The V and J ends lost 5 bases and 8 bases respectively, with 13 bases between them. The germline V gene has CDR1 LNHDA and CDR2 SQIVND (reference sequence). As DNA, the CDR3 is TGTGCCAGTAGTGCGGCGGGGAGAGACATTCAGTACTTC. Translating it yields CASSAAGRDIQYF.

In DNA form, the CDR3 reads TGTGCCAGTAGTATAGCAAGAGGGGCGATCGGGGAGCTGTTTTTT. It is translated as CASSIARGAIGELFF. The chain links TRBV19 to TRBJ2-2, with D perhaps TRBD1 or TRBD2 (5 bases each). V lost 1 base to trimming and J lost 7 bases, with 13 bases between them. CDR3 length: 15 residues. Germline V gene lookup returns CDR1 LNHDA and CDR2 SQIVND (reference sequence).

The chain couples TRBV6-6 to TRBJ1-4; no firm D call. CDR1 MNHNY and CDR2 SVGAGI come from the germline V gene (reference sequence). Trimming stripped 5 bases from V and 8 bases from J, with 12 bases between. The CDR3 totals 13 residues. CDR3: CASSQVLQEKLFF. CDR3 DNA: TGTGCCAGCAGTCAAGTTCTGCAGGAAAAACTGTTTTTT.

The rearrangement links TRBV28 to TRBJ1-1; D unresolved. The CDR3 has 14 residues. V was clipped by 6 bases and J by 4 bases, with 15 bases between them. Germline CDR1 is MDHEN and CDR2 is SYDVKM. The CDR3 nucleotides are TGTGCCAGCAGCCCCCCGGGTAAGTCCACTGAAGCTTTCTTT. This gives the protein CASSPPGKSTEAFF.

The rearrangement links TRBV7-2 to TRBJ2-7, with 9 bases aligning to TRBD2. In germline, CDR1 is SGHTA, CDR2 FQGNSA. CDR3 length: 13 residues. Losses at the gene ends were 11 bases for V and 5 bases for J; bases not matched to a gene: 10. The CDR3 sequence: CASRVAGGDEQYF. The CDR3 nucleotides read TGTGCCTCACGAGTGGCGGGGGGGGACGAGCAGTACTTC.

The chain is built from TRBV7-9 and TRBJ2-1; 8 nucleotides agree with TRBD2. V dropped 5 bases and J dropped 3; count of bases not matched to a gene: 12. The CDR3 spans 17 residues. Germline V gene lookup returns CDR1 SEHNR and CDR2 FQNEAQ (reference sequence). The CDR3 DNA reads as TGTGCCAGCAGCCGGGGACTAGTGGGAGGGATCTACAATGAGCAGTTCTTC. Encoded protein: CASSRGLVGGIYNEQFF. Variable domain in full (rest from reference TRBV7-9 and TRBJ2-1): DTGVSQNPRHKITKRGQNVTFRCDPISEHNRLYWYRQTLGQGPEFLTYFQNEAQLEKSRLLSDRFSAERPKGSFSTLEIQRTEQGDSAMYLCASSRGLVGGIYNEQFFGPGTRLTVL.

CDR3 nucleotides: TGTGCCAGCAGCTTAAGTATGGAGGGGCCTAGCTCTGAGCAGTACTTC. Its protein product is CASSLSMEGPSSEQYF. The J gene is TRBJ2-7, the V gene TRBV7-9; TRBD2 might be the D (6 bases). Per the germline V gene, CDR1 is SEHNR and CDR2 is FQNEAQ (reference sequence). V gave up 2 bases and J gave up 7 bases, with 21 bases separating them. CDR3 length: 16 residues.

The V and J genes are TRBV4-3 and TRBJ2-7; 8 bases agree with TRBD2. The CDR3 is made up of 15 amino acids. Germline loops: CDR1 LGHNA, CDR2 YSLEER. V was clipped by 0 bases and J by 5 bases; unmatched bases: 6. The CDR3 DNA is TGCGCCAGCAGCCAAGATCCGGGGGGGTTCAACGAGCAGTACTTC. Translating it yields CASSQDPGGFNEQYF.

This chain connects TRBV6-4 to TRBJ2-1; 9 nucleotides align to TRBD2. V was clipped by 3 bases and J by 5 bases; unmatched bases: 2. CDR1 and CDR2 from the germline V gene are MRHNA and SNTAGT. The length of the CDR3 is 14 residues. CDR3 region: CASSELAGHNEQFF. CDR3 DNA: TGTGCCAGCAGTGAACTAGCGGGCCACAATGAGCAGTTCTTC.

The chain carries TRBV4-3 and TRBJ2-1; D is unclear. V dropped 4 bases and J dropped 2 bases, with 12 bases sitting between them. The CDR3 sequence is 15 residues long. Germline V CDR1 and CDR2: LGHNA, YSLEER. The chain's CDR3 is CASSPEAVTYNEQFF. In DNA, the CDR3 is TGCGCCAGCAGCCCTGAGGCAGTTACCTACAATGAGCAGTTCTTC.

The chain is built from TRBV7-9 and TRBJ2-7; D is unclear. Germline loops: CDR1 SEHNR, CDR2 FQNEAQ (reference sequence). The CDR3 sequence is 14 residues long. V was clipped by 5 bases and J by 3 bases, with 14 bases between them. The CDR3 protein is CASSEPLIDYEQYF. In DNA form, the CDR3 reads TGTGCCAGCAGCGAACCGCTGATCGACTACGAGCAGTACTTC. Together with reference TRBV7-9 and TRBJ2-7, the CDR3 gives the full variable domain: DTGVSQNPRHKITKRGQNVTFRCDPISEHNRLYWYRQTLGQGPEFLTYFQNEAQLEKSRLLSDRFSAERPKGSFSTLEIQRTEQGDSAMYLCASSEPLIDYEQYFGPGTRLTVT.

The chain couples TRBV10-1 to TRBJ2-1; 8 bases map to TRBD2. Germline V lookup: CDR1 WNHNN, CDR2 SYGVQD (reference sequence). This CDR3 has 17 residues. V shed 6 bases, J shed 2 bases, and the junction held 12 bases outside the gene matches. As DNA, the CDR3 is TGCGCCAGCAGAGGATTGGGCGGGAGGAGACCCTACAATGAGCAGTTCTTC. Amino acid sequence: CASRGLGGRRPYNEQFF.

A word on this clone: At the DNA level, this CDR3 is encoded by other sequences in the same sample as well. The chain couples TRBV27 to TRBJ1-5; the D is unclear. Trimming removed 0 bases from V and 6 bases from J, with 6 bases in between. Germline CDR1 MNHEY, CDR2 SMNVEV (reference sequence). The CDR3 is made up of 13 amino acids. DNA of the CDR3: TGTGCCAGCAGTTTATCAGGCGTTCAGCCCCAGCATTTT. Its protein product is CASSLSGVQPQHF.

The chain has TRBV5-1 and TRBJ2-7; no clear D gene. CDR1 is SGHRS, CDR2 YFSETQ, per germline. The CDR3 consists of 11 residues. Trimming took 6 bases from V and 7 from J, leaving 11 bases between them. The CDR3 sequence: CASTAGVEQYF. In DNA, the CDR3 is TGCGCCAGCACAGCTGGCGTTGAGCAGTACTTC.

This clone was picked up one time. The V and J genes are TRBV6-6 and TRBJ2-1, with D possibly TRBD1 on 5 matching bases. Germline CDR1 and CDR2: MNHNY and SVGAGI (reference sequence). The germline V and J ends were trimmed by 4 bases and 4 bases, with 11 bases remaining between them. The CDR3 spans 14 residues. CDR3 bases: TGTGCCAGCAGTTTCCAAACAGGATACAATGAGCAGTTCTTC. Translation gives CASSFQTGYNEQFF.

Turning to this clone: Different DNA sequences within this sample yield the same CDR3. The rearrangement links TRBV7-9 to TRBJ2-4; D is unresolved. The CDR3 loop spans 15 amino acids. Germline assignment: CDR1 SEHNR and CDR2 FQNEAQ (reference sequence). V gave up 1 base and J gave up 0 bases, with 7 bases separating them. CDR3 bases: TGTGCCAGCAGCTTAGAGTGGGGAGCCAAAAACATTCAGTACTTC. Translating it yields CASSLEWGAKNIQYF.

This sequence joins TRBV7-2 and TRBJ1-1; TRBD1 agrees at 8 bases. From germline, CDR1 is SGHTA and CDR2 FQGNSA. After removal of 4 bases from V and 11 bases from J, the junction contained 9 bases not matched to a gene. The CDR3 contains 13 residues. CDR3 nucleotides: TGTGCCAGCAGCTCGGGACAGGAGAGGTGGGCTTTCTTT. Its protein is CASSSGQERWAFF.

The genes are TRBV29-1 and TRBJ2-3; 13 bases agree with TRBD2. The germline CDR1 and CDR2 sequences are SQVTM and ANQGSEA. V shed 8 bases and J 2 bases; nucleotides not matched to a gene: 4. The CDR3 covers 14 residues. This CDR3 reads CSTGTSGTTDTQYF. DNA of the CDR3: TGCAGCACCGGGACTAGCGGGACCACAGATACGCAGTATTTT.

The chain combines TRBV5-1 with TRBJ2-4, with D unresolved. This CDR3 comprises 12 residues. Germline loops: CDR1 SGHRS, CDR2 YFSETQ. Trimming removed 1 base at V and 6 bases at J, with 5 bases between. CDR3 region: CASSLTGNIQYF. The CDR3 DNA follows: TGCGCCAGCAGCTTGACGGGAAACATTCAGTACTTC.

The chain is built from TRBV29-1 and TRBJ2-7, with 12 bases aligning to TRBD2. Unmatched junction bases numbered 3, after V lost 6 bases and J lost 3 bases. The CDR3 length is 13 residues. Germline V gene lookup returns CDR1 SQVTM and CDR2 ANQGSEA. The CDR3 DNA reads as TGCAGCGTCTCGACTAGCGGGGGCTACGAGCAGTACTTC. Amino acids: CSVSTSGGYEQYF.

The rearrangement links TRBV7-2 to TRBJ1-2; 8 nucleotides line up with TRBD1. CDR3 length: 16 residues. The V gene's germline CDR1 is SGHTA and CDR2 FQGNSA. The J segment lost 4 bases and the V segment lost 5 bases, leaving 12 bases of the junction unmatched. CDR3 coding DNA: TGTGCCAGCAGCAAAGAAGGGACAGGCTCTGTCTATGGCTACACCTTC. This sequence encodes CASSKEGTGSVYGYTF.

Details on this clone: The sample carries other DNA sequences with the same CDR3. This chain joins TRBV29-1 and TRBJ1-5; D might be TRBD1 (6 bases). V lost 6 bases to trimming and J lost 4 bases, with 13 bases between them. The germline CDR1 and CDR2 sequences are SQVTM and ANQGSEA. The CDR3 has 13 residues. CDR3 sequence: CSVGEGGNQPQHF. The CDR3 nucleotides read TGCAGCGTGGGGGAGGGGGGGAATCAGCCCCAGCATTTT.

The chain links TRBV27 to TRBJ1-2; D is perhaps TRBD1 (5 bases). The V and J ends lost 6 bases and 4 bases respectively, with 12 bases between them. Germline V gene lookup returns CDR1 MNHEY and CDR2 SMNVEV (reference sequence). This CDR3 contains 13 residues. Here the CDR3 reads CASSIDRFYGYTF. The CDR3 DNA is TGTGCCAGCAGCATAGACAGATTCTATGGCTACACCTTC.

J is TRBJ1-3 and V is TRBV30; maybe TRBD1 (5 bases). Germline loops: CDR1 GTSNPN, CDR2 SVGIG (reference sequence). V dropped 3 bases and J dropped 0 bases, with 9 bases sitting between them. The CDR3 runs to 14 residues. DNA for the CDR3: TGTGCCTGGAGCCCCGACAGCTCTGGAAACACCATATATTTT. Amino acids: CAWSPDSSGNTIYF. The entire variable domain, with the rest obtained from reference TRBV30 and TRBJ1-3, is as follows: SQTIHQWPATLVQPVGSPLSLECTVEGTSNPNLYWYRQAAGRGLQLLFYSVGIGQISSEVPQNLSASRPQDRQFILSSKKLLLSDSGFYLCAWSPDSSGNTIYFGEGSWLTVV.

J is TRBJ1-6 and V is TRBV6-5, with D unclear. Germline V gene lookup returns CDR1 MNHEY and CDR2 SVGAGI. The germline V and J ends were trimmed by 0 bases and 5 bases, with 11 bases remaining between them. The length of the CDR3 is 16 residues. This CDR3 reads CASSYSWQVDNSPLHF. The CDR3 DNA sequence: TGTGCCAGCAGTTACTCTTGGCAGGTCGATAATTCACCCCTCCACTTT.

The V gene is TRBV10-2, the J gene TRBJ2-7, with 10 bases matching TRBD2. From germline, CDR1 is WSHSY and CDR2 SAAADI. The junction had 14 bases not matched to a gene; V was cut back by 7 bases and J by 5 bases. The CDR3 has 16 amino acids. This CDR3 reads CASTSSGSSAGNEQYF. CDR3 nucleotides: TGCGCCAGCACGTCTAGCGGGAGTTCAGCTGGGAACGAGCAGTACTTC.

The CDR3 sequence is CASSEALRGGYRGYTF. In nucleotides, the CDR3 is TGTGCCAGCAGTGAAGCCCTGAGGGGGGGGTATCGTGGCTACACCTTC. The rearrangement uses TRBV2 and TRBJ1-2; D might be TRBD1 (6 bases). The CDR3 spans 16 residues. CDR1 is SNHLY and CDR2 is FYNNEI in the germline V gene. V lost 0 bases and J 7 bases, leaving 18 bases between the germline ends.

The rearrangement uses TRBV4-3 and TRBJ1-3, with 7 nucleotides matching TRBD1. This CDR3 has 16 amino acids. J was trimmed by 2 bases and V by 2 bases; bases with no gene match: 6. The germline V gene has CDR1 LGHNA and CDR2 YSLEER. In nucleotides, the CDR3 is TGCGCCAGCAGCCAAACACTCGACAGGGCTGGAAACACCATATATTTT. Its protein product is CASSQTLDRAGNTIYF.

The genes are TRBV18 and TRBJ1-1, with D unresolved. This CDR3 has 13 residues. The ends were cut back, 4 bases at V and 0 bases at J, with 6 bases in the middle. Germline V gene lookup returns CDR1 KGHSH and CDR2 LQKENI. DNA for the CDR3: TGTGCCAGCTCACAAGATATGAACACTGAAGCTTTCTTT. This gives the protein CASSQDMNTEAFF.

The chain carries TRBV28 and TRBJ1-5; 12 bases are shared with TRBD1. This CDR3 region has 15 residues. CDR1 MDHEN and CDR2 SYDVKM come from the germline V gene. V was clipped by 7 bases and J by 6 bases; unmatched bases: 7. Here the CDR3 DNA reads TGTGCCAGCAACTCGGGACAGGGGGCGCGTCAGCCCCAGCATTTT. Translated: CASNSGQGARQPQHF.